The subject of this entry is one T cell receptor (beta chain). This receptor's antigen is unknown. The record has no base qualities; no much larger clone is one base away. The data derive from a study of a mutant IDH1 vaccine in newly diagnosed glioma (dated by TCRdb to the early 2020s). Context from the whole study: Eight vaccinations were administered to patients in weeks 1, 3, 5, 7, 11, 15, 19 and 23, corresponding to visits V03 through V10. In the chemotherapy-containing groups, vaccination started alongside temozolomide cycles, whereas in patients who had radiotherapy alone it started 4-6 weeks after radiotherapy. Of the approximately 35 treated patients, roughly 60% were male and around 38% were female, and a mean age of 40.4 years was recorded. Before enrollment, most patients had been given radiochemotherapy with temozolomide as standard therapy, while the rest had received either radiotherapy alone or temozolomide alone. Peripheral blood samples were drawn at six visits, namely V03 (baseline), V05, V07, V10, V12 and V13. Longitudinal TCRB deep sequencing was done for some 26 treated patients, wherever samples were available for exploratory analyses. The study at large found these results: PBMC samples for TCRB deep sequencing were selected based on availability. Changes in the top peripheral T cell clonotypes picked up by TCRB sequencing did not appear to be linked to pseudoprogression. Immune responses induced by the vaccine were seen in approximately 92% of patients across multiple MHC alleles. The authors noted that analyses of patient blood samples could not be reproduced because of sample limitations.

The library was generated by the immunoSEQ multiplex PCR assay. Rearranged TCR beta chain sequences were amplified with the hsTCRB Kit following the manufacturer's protocol. Sequencing of TCRB libraries was carried out on an Illumina MiSeq. Per the authors' processing: The proprietary platform of the kit vendor was used for demultiplexing, trimming and gene mapping. Here the immuneACCESS table is served through TCRdb, limited to in-frame sequences with V and J called. Missing clones are a known gap in these copies; in checked studies unresolved V genes cover under half, and the rest lacks a known reason. V and J calls and clone size are as listed in that table; D and trimming were resolved from the DNA. This sample has 40,000 to 50,000 clones in its table, and around four fifths of those were observed once. The leading ten clones occupy 5.3% of the sample. V and J are truncated by 11 bases and 7 bases respectively, leaving an intervening sequence of 20 bases. The germline V gene provides CDR1 SGHVS and CDR2 FQNEAQ. The CDR3 covers 14 residues, taking in both the cysteine and the phenylalanine. Left in the record is the CDR3 DNA by itself, 42 bases read in frame from the first base.

This specimen's time point label, per the study, means: week 23, last vaccination. A 20-mer mutant IDH1 peptide at 300 micrograms in Montanide made up each vaccine dose, which was injected subcutaneously together with topical imiquimod. All donors had newly diagnosed IDH1-mutant astrocytomas of WHO grade 3 or 4 that showed loss of nuclear ATRX. The samples were drawn from NOA16, a multicentre, single-arm, open-label phase I trial in Germany that tested a mutant IDH1 peptide vaccine in humans for the first time. Genomic DNA for TCRB sequencing was extracted from EDTA blood using the DNeasy Blood and Tissue Kit.

This TCR came from a man between 45 and 60 years old with glioma. The sample was PBMCs, taken from a glioma patient whose treatment included an IDH1 peptide vaccine. Rearrangement joined TRBV7-8 to TRBJ2-2; no confident D gene assignment can be made. The CDR3 sequence is CASRRPPLGGELFF. Read as DNA, the sequence is TGTGCCTCTCGGCGGCCGCCACTCGGCGGGGAGCTGTTTTTT.